A selection of T cell receptor beta chains follows, all from one sample in a study of blood T cell repertoires in COVID-19. The repertoire was sequenced with immunoSEQ multiplex PCR; TCRdb's copy has only in-frame clones and lacks some. The data show approximately 280,000 clones, around 84% seen once. The source material was PBMCs or T cells enriched from blood (not recorded which). The receptors come from a woman in her 50s who had recovered from COVID-19. Both conserved end residues are part of each CDR3. The D gene is left open where the match is weak. The size of a clone is reported for some rows only, either as once, few or many, or as a class for expanded clones.

>TRBV7-2|TRBJ2-7|.|TRBD2
TGTGCCAGCAGCTCCCGACTAGCCGGAGTCATCGAGCAGTACTTC
CASSSRLAGVIEQYF
>TRBV27|TRBJ2-7|.|TRBD2
TGTGCCAGCAGTTTGGGATCGGGACTAGCGACCCACGAGCAGTACTTC
CASSLGSGLATHEQYF
>TRBV28|TRBJ1-3|.|.
TGTGCCAGCAGTTTCCCCGGGGTCGGCTCTGGAAACACCATATATTTT
CASSFPGVGSGNTIYF
>TRBV6-6|TRBJ1-2|.|.
TGTGCCAGCAGTTACTCGAAAGGGGATAATGGCTACACCTTC
CASSYSKGDNGYTF
>TRBV27|TRBJ1-2|.|TRBD1
TGTGCCAGCAGCCCATGGGACAGGGACTATGGCTACACCTTC
CASSPWDRDYGYTF
>TRBV4-2|TRBJ1-4|.|TRBD1
TGTGCCAGCAGCCAGGGACAGCGTAATGAAAAACTGTTTTTT
CASSQGQRNEKLFF
>TRBV19|TRBJ1-5|.|TRBD1
TGTGCCAGTAGTATACGGGCAGGGGGAGCCAATCAGCCCCAGCATTTT
CASSIRAGGANQPQHF
>TRBV6-1|TRBJ1-2|.|TRBD1
TGTGCCAGCAGTGAATCAGGGGGCTGGGAGGTATACACCTTC
CASSESGGWEVYTF
>TRBV27|TRBJ1-3|.|.
TGTGCCAGCAGTGAATTACAGGGCGGGGGAAACACCATATATTTT
CASSELQGGGNTIYF
>TRBV11-3|TRBJ2-1|.|.
TGTGCCAGCAGCTTAGATCCTGGGGGCCCTACAGGGAATGAGCAGTTCTTC
CASSLDPGGPTGNEQFF
>TRBV5-1|TRBJ1-5|few|TRBD1
TGCGCCAGCAGCCCGGACAGGACGAATCAGCCCCAGCATTTT
CASSPDRTNQPQHF
>TRBV9|TRBJ1-3|.|.
TGTGCCAGCAGCGTAGGGTCGGGGAATCCTTCGGGAAACACCATATATTTT
CASSVGSGNPSGNTIYF
>TRBV3-1/TRBV3-2|TRBJ2-7|.|TRBD1
TGTGCCAGCAGGAAGACAGGGTTCCGTGGGGCGGACGAGCAGTACTTC
CASRKTGFRGADEQYF
>TRBV5-4|TRBJ2-7|.|.
TGTGCCAGCAGCTTCAGGGAAGGCAACCCGTACGAGCAGTACTTC
CASSFREGNPYEQYF
>TRBV30|TRBJ2-7|.|.
TGTGCCTGGAGTAAAAAACAGGGTGGCGAGCAGTACTTC
CAWSKKQGGEQYF
>TRBV5-1|TRBJ2-5|once|.
TGCGCCAGCAGCTTAACGGGCGGGCTAGCAGAGACCCAGTACTTC
CASSLTGGLAETQYF
>TRBV19|TRBJ1-4|.|TRBD1
TGTGCCAGTGGACACAGGGGGCTACGTGAAAAACTGTTTTTT
CASGHRGLREKLFF
>TRBV7-9|TRBJ1-6|.|.
TGTGCCAGCAGAGGTCTCTCGGGTTCACCCCTCCACTTT
CASRGLSGSPLHF
>TRBV20-1|TRBJ1-2|.|.
TGCAGTGCTACGGGACTCTATGGCTACACCTTC
CSATGLYGYTF
>TRBV5-4|TRBJ1-1|.|.
TGTGCCAGCAGCTTTCCCGGGACTGAAGCTTTCTTT
CASSFPGTEAFF
>TRBV19|TRBJ2-2|few|TRBD2
TGTGCCAGTATGGGACTATTTAAAACGAACACCGGGGAGCTGTTTTTT
CASMGLFKTNTGELFF
>TRBV7-2|TRBJ2-6|.|TRBD2
TGTGCCAGCAGCTTAGGACTAGCGGGGGGGCCTGGGGCCAACGTCCTGACTTTC
CASSLGLAGGPGANVLTF
>TRBV4-1|TRBJ2-7|.|TRBD2
TGCGCCAGCAGCCAAGATAGTAGCGGGATACCCTACGAGCAGTACTTC
CASSQDSSGIPYEQYF
>TRBV12-3/TRBV12-4|TRBJ1-3|.|.
TGTGCCAGCAGTGCCCTAACTGGAAACACCATATATTTT
CASSALTGNTIYF
>TRBV7-3|TRBJ2-1|.|TRBD1
TGTGCCAGCAGCTTTGGAGGACAGGGATACAATGAGCAGTTCTTC
CASSFGGQGYNEQFF
>TRBV30|TRBJ1-2|.|.
TGTGCCTGTACAGCTAACTATGGCTACACCTTC
CACTANYGYTF
>TRBV7-2|TRBJ2-1|.|TRBD2
TGTGCCAGCAACCTGCTAGCGGGGGGGCGCAATGAGCAGTTCTTC
CASNLLAGGRNEQFF
>TRBV3-1/TRBV3-2|TRBJ2-2|.|TRBD1
TGTGCCAGCAGCCTATGGACAGGGCGTACCGGGGAGCTGTTTTTT
CASSLWTGRTGELFF
>TRBV28|TRBJ1-6|.|.
TGTGCCAGCAGTCCACTCCGAAAGGGGAACATTTCACCCCTCCACTTT
CASSPLRKGNISPLHF
>TRBV4-3|TRBJ1-6|.|.
TGCGCCAGCAGCCAAGATCTTTCAACAGGGTATAATGGTTCACCCCTCCACTTT
CASSQDLSTGYNGSPLHF
>TRBV3-1/TRBV3-2|TRBJ1-1|.|TRBD1
TGTGCCAGCAGCCAAGTTCCAGGGGGGAACACTGAAGCTTTCTTT
CASSQVPGGNTEAFF
>TRBV3-1/TRBV3-2|TRBJ2-1|.|TRBD2
TGTGCCAGCAGCCAAGATTGGGCGGGAGGCTACAATGAGCAGTTCTTC
CASSQDWAGGYNEQFF
>TRBV4-1|TRBJ1-4|.|.
TGCGCCAGCAGCCAAGATCCGACCGGGTATGGTGAAAAACTGTTTTTT
CASSQDPTGYGEKLFF
>TRBV9|TRBJ2-5|.|TRBD1
TGTGCCAGCAGCGAAGGGACAGGGGAAGAGACCCAGTACTTC
CASSEGTGEETQYF
>TRBV7-9|TRBJ1-1|.|.
TGTGCCAGCAGCTTATTTTCAGGGGTGATGAACACTGAAGCTTTCTTT
CASSLFSGVMNTEAFF
>TRBV19|TRBJ2-5|.|.
TGTGCCAGTAACGTTCGAGGGATGGGGCAAGAGACCCAGTACTTC
CASNVRGMGQETQYF
>TRBV19|TRBJ1-1|.|.
TGTGCCAGTAGTATTGGGGCAGGGCCAGCTTTCTTT
CASSIGAGPAFF
>TRBV7-2|TRBJ1-1|once|TRBD1
TGTGCCAGCAACCGGGACAGGAACACTGAAGCTTTCTTT
CASNRDRNTEAFF
>TRBV6-5|TRBJ1-6|.|.
TGTGCCAGCACCCTGGTTTCACCTCGGTCACCCCTCCACTTT
CASTLVSPRSPLHF
>TRBV12-3/TRBV12-4|TRBJ2-7|.|.
TGTGCCAGCAGTTTTCAGAGGGTCTACGAGCAGTACTTC
CASSFQRVYEQYF
>TRBV4-1|TRBJ2-5|.|.
TGCGCCAGCAGCCACCCGAGCACAGTCCAAGAGACCCAGTACTTC
CASSHPSTVQETQYF
>TRBV11-1|TRBJ1-1|.|.
TGTGCCAGCAGCTCGGGACATCAAGATCGAAACACTGAAGCTTTCTTT
CASSSGHQDRNTEAFF
>TRBV6-1|TRBJ2-7|once|.
TGTGCCAGCAGTGAGGACAGTCGGGGCACCTACGAGCAGTACTTC
CASSEDSRGTYEQYF
>TRBV6-5|TRBJ1-6|.|TRBD1
TGTGCCAGCTCCAGGGGGCGGGAATCACCCCTCCACTTT
CASSRGRESPLHF
>TRBV21-1|TRBJ1-3|.|.
TGTGCCAGCAGAGGCGGCCCTGGAAACACCATATATTTT
CASRGGPGNTIYF
>TRBV9|TRBJ2-7|.|TRBD2
TGTGCCAGCAGCGAAACTAGCGACGACTCCTACGAGCAGTACTTC
CASSETSDDSYEQYF
>TRBV6-6|TRBJ2-7|.|TRBD2
TGTGCCAGCCTTATAGCGGGAGGATCCTACGAGCAGTACTTC
CASLIAGGSYEQYF
>TRBV9|TRBJ2-5|.|.
TGTGCCAGCAGCGTTGCAGAAGAGACCCAGTACTTC
CASSVAEETQYF
>TRBV5-1|TRBJ2-1|.|TRBD2
TGCGCCAGCAGCTTGGCCGCTAGCGGGGGACCATACAATGAGCAGTTCTTC
CASSLAASGGPYNEQFF
>TRBV10-3|TRBJ2-7|.|TRBD1
TGTGCCATCAGTTTTCCGGGACAGGGGACCTACGAGCAGTACTTC
CAISFPGQGTYEQYF